This TCR beta chain appears in the sequencing data of a study of cytomegalovirus exposure and HLA in healthy donors. Trimming at V came to 4 bases and at J to 0 bases, leaving 8 bases not matched to a gene. The CDR3 is 17 residues long. Germline CDR1 is SEHNR and CDR2 is FQNEAQ (reference sequence). The assay was immunoSEQ multiplex PCR, and TCRdb's table has in-frame clones only and misses some. Of roughly 250,000 clones listed, around 91% are singletons. J is TRBJ2-1 and V is TRBV7-9; TRBD2 agrees at 8 bases. Material: PBMCs. The TCR was taken from a woman aged 18-30 years in good health and CMV-seronegative. This CDR3 is CASSSVSGGVSYNEQFF. CDR3 sequence (DNA): TGTGCCAGCAGCTCGGTGAGCGGGGGCGTCTCCTACAATGAGCAGTTCTTC.